These 31 T cell receptor beta chains originate from one sample sequenced in a study of T cells in Graves' hyperthyroidism and ophthalmopathy. Amplified TCR beta CDR3 regions derived from RNA transcripts. A first-round RT-PCR of the TCR CDR3 used the HTBI primer set. MiXCR, run by TCRdb on the multiplex PCR reads, gives a single entry per CDR3 protein. The data hold about 520,000 distinct CDR3 sequences, with approximately 25% observed a single time. Sequenced sample: blood. These receptor sequences come from a woman between 25 and 40 years old with Graves' ophthalmopathy.

This chain links TRBV12-3 or TRBV12-4 with TRBJ2-2; TRBD2 matches at 12 bases. V lost 1 base to trimming and J lost 4 bases; unmatched junction nucleotides: 4. This CDR3 region has 17 residues. The CDR3 nucleotides are TGTGCCAGCAGTTTAGGACTAGCGGGAGAAGCCACCGGGGAGCTGTTTTTT. Its protein product is CASSLGLAGEATGELFF.

The table lists this clonotype with many counts. The gene calls are TRBV5-8 and TRBJ1-2; a possible D gene is TRBD1 (6 bases). Germline assignment: CDR1 SGHTS and CDR2 YDEGEE. The ends were cut back, 2 bases at V and 10 bases at J, with 9 bases in the middle. The CDR3 spans 11 residues. CDR3 amino acids: CASSFDRNYTF. The CDR3 DNA is TGTGCCAGCAGCTTCGACAGGAACTACACCTTC.

This chain links TRBV6-2 or TRBV6-3 with TRBJ1-1; TRBD1 matches at 7 bases. The V gene end was trimmed by 0 bases and the J gene end by 1 base; junction bases not matched to a gene: 5. Per the germline V gene, CDR1 is MNHEY and CDR2 is SVGEGT. The CDR3 loop spans 16 amino acids. Written as DNA, the CDR3 is TGTGCCAGCAGTTACTCCAAAGGGGGCGGGAACACTGAAGCTTTCTTT. It specifies CASSYSKGGGNTEAFF.

Ten or more counts support this clonotype. The genes are TRBV29-1 and TRBJ2-2; 14 positions match TRBD2. V dropped 6 bases and J dropped 4; count of bases not matched to a gene: 7. In germline, CDR1 is SQVTM, CDR2 ANQGSEA. This CDR3 spans 16 amino acids. CDR3 protein: CSVTTSGGAVTGELFF. The CDR3 DNA reads as TGCAGCGTCACGACTAGCGGGGGGGCAGTCACCGGGGAGCTGTTTTTT.

This chain links TRBV6-2 or TRBV6-3 with TRBJ2-2; no reliable D call. The length of the CDR3 is 13 residues. With 5 bases removed from V and 2 bases from J, the gap between germline ends came to 6 bases. Germline values: CDR1 MNHEY, CDR2 SVGEGT. CDR3 amino acids: CASSKDNTGELFF. The CDR3 coding sequence is TGTGCCAGCAGTAAAGACAACACCGGGGAGCTGTTTTTT.

In the case of this clonotype: Just one base apart from a much larger clone, this may be a read error. The chain's CDR3 is CASSGSQVGNSPLHF. CDR3 DNA: TGTGCCAGCAGTGGCTCCCAGGTGGGGAACTCACCCCTCCACTTT. The genes are TRBV6-2 or TRBV6-3 and TRBJ1-6; D not resolved. The CDR3 loop spans 15 amino acids. Germline lookup yields CDR1 MNHEY and CDR2 SVGEGT. V lost 5 bases and J lost 10, with 18 bases in between.

The chain carries TRBV6-1 and TRBJ2-7, with D perhaps assigned TRBD1 or TRBD2 (5 bases each). The V gene lost 3 bases and the J gene lost 3 bases, with 15 bases spanning the gap. Per germline, CDR1 MNHNS and CDR2 SASEGT. The CDR3 totals 15 residues. The CDR3: CASSESPGTIYEQYF. CDR3 bases: TGTGCCAGCAGTGAGTCCCCGGGGACCATCTACGAGCAGTACTTC.

V and J are TRBV18 and TRBJ1-3; tentative D call: TRBD1 (5 bases). The CDR3 spans 16 residues. Germline V gene lookup returns CDR1 KGHSH and CDR2 LQKENI. V lost 3 bases and J 0 bases, leaving 12 bases between the germline ends. The CDR3 sequence: CASSPATGFSGNTIYF. CDR3 bases: TGTGCCAGCTCACCGGCCACAGGCTTCTCTGGAAACACCATATATTTT.

This clonotype was recorded at least ten times. This chain uses TRBV27 with TRBJ1-5; 10 nucleotides line up with TRBD1. The CDR3 runs 14 residues. Losses at the gene ends were 5 bases for V and 6 bases for J; bases not matched to a gene: 4. CDR1 is MNHEY, CDR2 SMNVEV, per germline (reference sequence). Here the CDR3 reads CASSDRGQGQPQHF. The DNA of the CDR3 is TGTGCCAGCAGTGACAGGGGGCAGGGTCAGCCCCAGCATTTT.

In its sample, this clonotype was seen many times. This chain connects TRBV12-3 or TRBV12-4 to TRBJ1-2, with 8 bases identical to TRBD1. The V and J ends lost 0 bases and 8 bases, in that order; junction bases with no gene match: 5. This CDR3 is built from 14 residues. CDR3: CASSLAHRGFGYTF. Here the CDR3 DNA reads TGTGCCAGCAGTTTAGCGCACAGGGGGTTCGGCTACACCTTC.

This clonotype was recorded a few times. This sequence joins TRBV5-5 and TRBJ1-1; D is possibly TRBD1 (5 bases). The CDR3 runs to 14 residues. The ends were cut back, 2 bases at V and 4 bases at J, with 12 bases in the middle. Germline CDR1 and CDR2: SGHKS and YYEKEE (reference sequence). The CDR3 here is CASSFTGGGTEAFF. CDR3 nucleotides: TGTGCCAGCAGCTTTACAGGCGGCGGCACTGAAGCTTTCTTT.

This clonotype was recorded at least ten times. The chain combines TRBV19 with TRBJ2-5; D is undetermined. Germline V CDR1 and CDR2: LNHDA, SQIVND (reference sequence). Trimming cost V 1 base and J 1 base, with 7 bases left between them. The CDR3 spans 14 residues. CDR3 amino acids: CASSIVGTQETQYF. In DNA form, the CDR3 reads TGTGCCAGTAGTATAGTTGGTACCCAAGAGACCCAGTACTTC.

The rearrangement links TRBV28 to TRBJ1-5, with D uncertain. V was pared by 7 bases and J by 1 base, with 23 bases between. This CDR3 contains 18 residues. In germline, CDR1 is MDHEN, CDR2 SYDVKM. CDR3 residues: CASTPKARSLRSNQPQHF. Here the CDR3 DNA reads TGTGCCAGCACCCCCAAGGCCAGGTCCCTTAGGAGCAATCAGCCCCAGCATTTT.

This clonotype was picked up many times. This chain joins TRBV2 and TRBJ1-2; no clear D. Germline lookup yields CDR1 SNHLY and CDR2 FYNNEI. The CDR3 has 15 amino acids. V was trimmed by 3 bases and J by 7 bases, leaving 18 bases between them. The CDR3 reads CASSESEEVPRGYTF. In DNA, the CDR3 is TGTGCCAGCAGTGAGTCGGAGGAGGTGCCGCGTGGCTACACCTTC.

With regard to this clonotype: Given the absence of the conserved phenylalanine or tryptophan at the CDR3 end, a read error is likely. The limits of the CDR3 on the DNA are not certain, so only TCRdb's listed CDR3 is given. The chain has TRBV28 and TRBJ1-1; TRBD1 reflects the table's D call only, with no check against the DNA. The CDR3 comprises 14 residues, both ends counted. CDR1 MDHEN and CDR2 SYDVKM come from the germline V gene. The CDR3 is CATPTLGQPTEACL.

The rearrangement uses TRBV12-3 or TRBV12-4 and TRBJ1-1; no clear D gene. The V gene lost 8 bases and the J gene lost 6 bases, with 13 bases spanning the gap. The length of the CDR3 is 12 residues. DNA of the CDR3: TGTGCCAGCGGTGATGGTTGGCCTGAAGCTTTCTTT. It is translated as CASGDGWPEAFF.

This clonotype showed up many times. CDR3 in amino acids: CASSPGLAGYEQYF. Written as DNA, the CDR3 is TGTGCCAGCAGCCCCGGACTAGCGGGTTACGAGCAGTACTTC. The rearrangement joins TRBV7-2 to TRBJ2-7; 11 nucleotides line up with TRBD2. The CDR3 has 14 amino acids. V shed 5 bases, J shed 4 bases, and the junction held 4 bases outside the gene matches. CDR1 SGHTA and CDR2 FQGNSA come from the germline V gene.

The table lists this clonotype with many counts. J is TRBJ1-2 and V is TRBV5-6, with D tentatively TRBD1 (6 bases). The CDR3 is made up of 15 amino acids. V was pared by 4 bases and J by 1 base, with 14 bases between. Germline V CDR1 and CDR2: SGHDT, YYEEEE. CDR3 loop: CASSRWDIVNYGYTF. As DNA, the CDR3 is TGTGCCAGCAGCCGGTGGGACATAGTTAACTATGGCTACACCTTC.

At least ten counts were recorded for this clonotype. The germline gene is not matched at one end of the junction; a read error may be the cause. The chain employs TRBV2 and TRBJ1-2; D call uncertain. The germline CDR1 and CDR2 sequences are SNHLY and FYNNEI. This CDR3 contains 10 residues. In nucleotides, the CDR3 is TGTGCCAGCATGGAATATGGCTACACCTTT. Encoded protein: CASMEYGYTF.

Comments on this clonotype: An end of the junction does not agree with germline; a read error may underlie this. The V gene is TRBV11-2, the J gene TRBJ1-2, with D perhaps matching TRBD1 (6 bases). This CDR3 is built from 13 residues. Germline lookup yields CDR1 SGHAT and CDR2 FQNNGV. The CDR3 region is CASSLDRRMSYTF. The CDR3 DNA reads as TGTGCCAGCAGCCTAGACAGGAGAATGAGCTACACCTTC.

The chain carries TRBV12-3 or TRBV12-4 and TRBJ2-5; TRBD1 aligns across 9 bases. The V segment lost 5 bases and the J segment 6 bases; nucleotides outside the gene matches: 7. The CDR3 length is 14 residues. The CDR3 DNA is TGTGCCAGCAGTCCGAGGGACAGGGTCAAGACCCAGTACTTC. Residues: CASSPRDRVKTQYF.

This clonotype has at least ten counts. This chain connects TRBV12-3 or TRBV12-4 to TRBJ2-2; TRBD1 aligns across 8 bases. J lost 2 bases, V lost 6 bases, and 5 bases had no gene match. This CDR3 region has 15 residues. The CDR3 sequence is CASSQQGGNTGELFF. CDR3 nucleotides: TGTGCCAGCAGCCAACAGGGGGGCAACACCGGGGAGCTGTTTTTT.

This clonotype was picked up many times. The V call is TRBV5-1, the J call TRBJ1-3; the match to TRBD1 covers 8 bases. The germline V gene encodes CDR1 SGHRS and CDR2 YFSETQ. The CDR3 runs to 16 residues. J was trimmed by 1 base and V by 0 bases; bases with no gene match: 3. Written as DNA, the CDR3 is TGCGCCAGCAGCTTGGGGGGGACAGGATCTGGAAACACCATATATTTT. It translates to CASSLGGTGSGNTIYF.

This clonotype has at least ten counts. The chain recombines TRBV20-1 with TRBJ2-7; D call uncertain. The CDR3 is made up of 13 amino acids. V lost 2 bases to trimming and J lost 2 bases, with 10 bases between them. Germline CDR1 is DFQATT and CDR2 is SNEGSKA (reference sequence). CDR3 sequence (DNA): TGCAGTGCTAGAATCGACGGCACCTACGAGCAGTACTTC. It yields the protein CSARIDGTYEQYF.

This clonotype was recorded many times. V usage is TRBV10-3 and J usage is TRBJ1-2, with 7 bases lining up with TRBD1. Germline CDR1 reads ENHRY; CDR2 reads SYGVKD. This CDR3 contains 16 residues. Losses at the gene ends were 5 bases for V and 2 bases for J; bases not matched to a gene: 11. The CDR3 is CAISPNPDRNNYGYTF. Here the CDR3 DNA reads TGTGCCATCAGTCCAAACCCGGACAGGAACAACTATGGCTACACCTTC.

This clonotype came up many times. The CDR3 reads CASSETLALYEQYF. As DNA, the CDR3 is TGTGCCAGCAGTGAAACGCTAGCGCTCTACGAGCAGTACTTC. This chain connects TRBV2 to TRBJ2-7; a weak D match, TRBD2 (6 bases). Trimming removed 2 bases at V and 3 bases at J, with 11 bases between. CDR3 length: 14 residues. Germline CDR1 is SNHLY and CDR2 is FYNNEI.

This clonotype came up many times. The gene calls are TRBV5-1 and TRBJ2-7; 9 bases align to TRBD1. The germline CDR1 and CDR2 sequences are SGHRS and YFSETQ. With 1 base clipped from V and 5 bases from J, the junction kept 4 bases outside the gene matches. The CDR3 contains 14 residues. The DNA for the CDR3 is TGCGCCAGCAGCTTGCGGACAGGGGAGGACGAGCAGTACTTC. Protein sequence: CASSLRTGEDEQYF.

Here the CDR3 reads CASSLRYYEQYF. The CDR3 DNA is TGTGCCAGCAGTCTCCGTTATTACGAGCAGTACTTC. The rearrangement links TRBV12-3 or TRBV12-4 to TRBJ2-7, with D unresolved. This CDR3 is 12 amino acids long. Trimming stripped 5 bases from V and 4 bases from J, with 9 bases between.

The sample holds many counts of this clonotype. The chain carries TRBV6-1 and TRBJ2-2, with 12 bases that match TRBD2. The CDR3 totals 15 residues. Germline loops: CDR1 MNHNS, CDR2 SASEGT. V shed 7 bases and J 6 bases; nucleotides not matched to a gene: 6. CDR3 DNA: TGTGCCAGCATTGTGACTAGCGGGGGATCCGGGGAGCTGTTTTTT. The encoded protein is CASIVTSGGSGELFF.

The chain carries TRBV9 and TRBJ2-7; a weak D match, TRBD1 (5 bases). V lost 2 bases and J 3 bases, leaving 15 bases between the germline ends. Germline V gene data show CDR1 as SGDLS and CDR2 as YYNGEE. This CDR3 contains 15 residues. The CDR3 bases are TGTGCCAGCAGCGTCTCACCAGGGATCGACTACGAGCAGTACTTC. Protein: CASSVSPGIDYEQYF. Together with reference TRBV9 and TRBJ2-7, the CDR3 gives the full variable domain: DSGVTQTPKHLITATGQRVTLRCSPRSGDLSVYWYQQSLDQGLQFLIQYYNGEERAKGNILERFSAQQFPDLHSELNLSSLELGDSALYFCASSVSPGIDYEQYFGPGTRLTVT.

This clonotype appeared many times. The CDR3: CSATTGGSSYEQYF. CDR3 sequence (DNA): TGCAGCGCAACGACAGGGGGTAGCTCCTACGAGCAGTACTTC. The V call is TRBV20-1, the J call TRBJ2-7; TRBD1 matches at 9 bases. CDR3 length: 14 amino acids. CDR1 is DFQATT, CDR2 SNEGSKA, per germline (reference sequence).